This record covers a single T cell receptor (beta chain). No antigen is known for it. This record comes from a study of OX40 agonist ivuxolimab in advanced cancers. Here immunoSEQ multiplex PCR was the method, and the copy in TCRdb shows in-frame clones only, minus some. The top ten hold 3.5% to 4.5% of the sample, which has about 66,000 clones, around 85% seen once. The CDR3 length is 15 residues. General observations from the study: Expanded clones tended on average to be more numerous among CD8+ T cells than CD4+.

V gene TRBV7-5 combines with J gene TRBJ2-5; the table's TRBD1 call for D was not verified on the DNA. TRBV7-5 is given as a pseudogene. The source is an adult with an advanced solid tumor such as melanoma, head and neck, liver or kidney cancer. The sequences come from CD4+ or CD8+ T cells sorted from blood, collected in a trial of the OX40 agonist ivuxolimab. CDR3 nucleotides: TGTGTCAGAAGCTTAGTTGGGGACAACCAAGAGACCCAGTACTTC. Encoded protein: CVRSLVGDNQETQYF.